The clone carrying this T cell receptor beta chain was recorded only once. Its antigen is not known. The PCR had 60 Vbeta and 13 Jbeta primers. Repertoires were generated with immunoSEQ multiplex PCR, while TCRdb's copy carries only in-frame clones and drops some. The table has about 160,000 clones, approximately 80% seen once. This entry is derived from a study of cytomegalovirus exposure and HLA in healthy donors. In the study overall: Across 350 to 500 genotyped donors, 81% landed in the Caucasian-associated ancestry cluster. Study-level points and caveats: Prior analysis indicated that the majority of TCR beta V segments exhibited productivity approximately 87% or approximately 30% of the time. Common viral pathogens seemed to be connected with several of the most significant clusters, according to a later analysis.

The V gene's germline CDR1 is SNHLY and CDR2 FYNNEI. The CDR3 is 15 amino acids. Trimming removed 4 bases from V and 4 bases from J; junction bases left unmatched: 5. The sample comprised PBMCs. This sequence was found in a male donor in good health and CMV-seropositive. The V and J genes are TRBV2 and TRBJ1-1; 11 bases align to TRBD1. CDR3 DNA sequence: TGTGCCAGCAGTGCTGCCGGGACAGGGGGCACTGAAGCTTTCTTT. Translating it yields CASSAAGTGGTEAFF. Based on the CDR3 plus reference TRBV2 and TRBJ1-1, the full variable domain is EPEVTQTPSHQVTQMGQEVILRCVPISNHLYFYWYRQILGQKVEFLVSFYNNEISEKSEIFDDQFSVERPDGSNFTLKIRSTKLEDSAMYFCASSAAGTGGTEAFFGQGTRLTVV.